The clone carrying this TCR beta chain was recorded many times. Its antigen is undetermined. Germline V lookup: CDR1 SGHVS, CDR2 FQNEAQ. The J segment lost 2 bases and the V segment lost 5 bases, leaving 6 bases of the junction unmatched. This CDR3 is 14 amino acids long. This sample stems from a study of neurological immune-mediated disorders. Study-wide context: Relapsing-remitting disease was seen in most of the roughly 34 multiple sclerosis patients, and secondary progressive disease was seen in 3.

Study results and caveats: Multiple sclerosis was found to have the least TCR clonal expansion, below healthy controls, and HTLV-1-associated myelopathy the most.

The cDNA was synthesized by means of template-switch 5'RACE, which was carried out with 10-nucleotide random UMIs. Over 160 million TCR-beta sequences from 15-18 subjects were obtained in each sequencing run. TCRdb reanalysed the 5' RACE reads using MiXCR and keeps one entry per CDR3 protein. The repertoire consists of about 60,000 distinct CDR3 sequences, with 3% to 4% occurring once and the leading ten covering roughly 2.2%. V is TRBV7-8 and J is TRBJ2-7, with TRBD1 identical over 7 bases. This receptor was taken from a woman aged 50 to 65 with multiple sclerosis. The sample comprised PBMCs. The CDR3 DNA is TGTGCCAGCAGCCCCCGGGACAGAACCTACGAGCAGTACTTC. It translates to CASSPRDRTYEQYF.